The entry below describes one TCR beta chain. Its antigen is not identified. Read data end 3 residues before the CDR3 end; the end is taken from the germline J gene. TCRdb keeps only in-frame clones here, not all; method: immunoSEQ multiplex PCR. There are just over 25,000 clones in the sample, none observed a single time. This sample is part of a study of T cell clonality in common variable immunodeficiency. Points from the study as a whole: In common variable immunodeficiency, TCR beta chains reportedly carried fewer deletions and N-nucleotide insertions.

Trimming shortened V by 1 base and J by 0 bases, and 7 bases separated the two germline ends. Per the germline V gene, CDR1 is SGHTA and CDR2 is FQGNSA. This CDR3 spans 15 amino acids. The sequence derives from a human donor with common variable immunodeficiency. The specimen sequenced was peripheral blood mononuclear cells. V usage is TRBV7-2 and J usage is TRBJ1-3; possible D gene TRBD1, 6 bases. CDR3 loop: CASSLGTVSGNTIYF. CDR3 DNA, as far as it was read: TGTGCCAGCAGCTTAGGGACAGTCTCTGGAAACACC.